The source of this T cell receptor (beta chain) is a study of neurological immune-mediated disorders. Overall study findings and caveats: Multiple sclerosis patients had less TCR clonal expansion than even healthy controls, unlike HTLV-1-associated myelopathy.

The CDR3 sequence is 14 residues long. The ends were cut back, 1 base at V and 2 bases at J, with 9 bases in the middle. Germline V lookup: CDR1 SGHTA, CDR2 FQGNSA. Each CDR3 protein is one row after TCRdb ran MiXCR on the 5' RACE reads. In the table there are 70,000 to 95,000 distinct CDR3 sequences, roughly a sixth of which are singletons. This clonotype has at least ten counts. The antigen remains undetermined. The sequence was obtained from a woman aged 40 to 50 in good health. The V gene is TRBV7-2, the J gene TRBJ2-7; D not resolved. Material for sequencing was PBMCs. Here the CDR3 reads CASSLERWAYEQYV. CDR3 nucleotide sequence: TGTGCCAGCAGCTTAGAACGGTGGGCCTACGAGCAGTACGTC.